These T cell receptor beta chains were read from a single sample in a study of monozygotic twins with inflammatory bowel disease. For each CDR3 protein, TCRdb gives one entry from its re-call of the 5' RACE reads, without DNA. The table for this sample gives about 170,000 distinct CDR3 sequences. The sample consisted of blood. These receptors were taken from a human donor with ulcerative colitis or Crohn's disease, or a healthy co-twin of an affected twin (not recorded which). Each CDR3 is given with its conserved first and last residue.

V,J,CDR3
TRBV2,TRBJ1-2,CASSAGTYGYTF
TRBV28,TRBJ2-3,CASSPGRWDTQYF
TRBV4-3,TRBJ2-7,CASSQDLVSYEQYF
TRBV24-1,TRBJ2-7,CATSDRGSSSYEQYF
TRBV5-1,TRBJ2-2,CASSLASSGAGELFF
TRBV20-1,TRBJ2-1,CSAREGRPYNEQFF
TRBV7-2,TRBJ1-2,CASSLEEMGPNYGYTF
TRBV19,TRBJ1-5,CASTPLTGESNQPQHF
TRBV28,TRBJ2-5,CASSSRGGHQETQYF
TRBV30,TRBJ2-7,CAWSSSGSYEQYF
TRBV6-1,TRBJ2-5,CASSEGAGHQETQYF
TRBV6-2/TRBV6-3,TRBJ2-1,CASSLLGRSSYNEQFF
TRBV7-9,TRBJ1-5,CASSPEITGTVQPQHF
TRBV30,TRBJ2-3,CAWSVLAGVRDTQYF
TRBV24-1,TRBJ2-1,CATKAQGYNEQFF
TRBV30,TRBJ2-1,CAWSGLVPNSYNEQFF
TRBV11-3,TRBJ1-1,CASSSGPLNTEAFF
TRBV4-3,TRBJ2-7,CASSQASGSSYEQYF
TRBV7-2,TRBJ2-1,CASGRDGINNEQFF
TRBV28,TRBJ1-1,CASSLGRLEAFF
TRBV19,TRBJ2-1,CASSIKGWTPSPEQFF
TRBV5-1,TRBJ2-1,CASSRRGLEVKNEQFF
TRBV20-1,TRBJ2-7,CSASSRLRAAYEQYF
TRBV6-2/TRBV6-3,TRBJ1-1,CASTVQMNTEAFF